These T cell receptor beta chains were read from a single sample in a study of CD8+ T cells in alopecia areata. Sequencing used immunoSEQ multiplex PCR; TCRdb keeps in-frame clones, though not all of them. This table has around 210,000 clones, roughly three fifths appearing once. Sequencing used CD8+ T cells sorted from blood. The origin of the receptors is a human donor in good health. Each CDR3 is given without its conserved first and last residue. Some rows mark clone size as missing; the rest say once, few, many or name a class of expanded clone.

TRBV4-1	TRBJ1-1	-	ASSHRTGGLEAF
TRBV4-1	TRBJ1-3	few	ASSQDPGGSGNTIY
TRBV29-1	TRBJ1-2	-	SYQGVDYGYT
TRBV14	TRBJ1-6	-	ASSQRGLQTPLH
TRBV11-2	TRBJ2-5	-	ASSLEGRNRETQY
TRBV7-8	TRBJ2-3	-	ASSLAGGISTDTQY
TRBV5-4	TRBJ2-2	-	ASSLARGGDTGELF
TRBV5-6	TRBJ1-6	-	ASSLSNSPLH
TRBV9	TRBJ1-1	-	ASSTHKNTEAF
TRBV5-6	TRBJ1-2	-	ASSGRDYTNYGYT
TRBV7-9	TRBJ2-3	-	ASSSNRATSQEDTQY
TRBV25-1	TRBJ1-4	-	ASSDQAYEKLF
TRBV27	TRBJ2-7	-	ASSQGGEQGYEQY
TRBV7-2	TRBJ2-7	-	ASSAGLAGNEQY
TRBV13	TRBJ1-2	-	ASSLGPGYT
TRBV13	TRBJ2-3	few	ASSLRDSAVGTQY
TRBV7-9	TRBJ1-6	few	ASSTPGTGYILH
TRBV15	TRBJ2-7	-	ATSRDTGPYEQY
TRBV14	TRBJ1-2	-	ASSRTGGYGYT
TRBV25-1	TRBJ2-7	-	ASRGGPSYEQY
TRBV5-6	TRBJ1-1	-	ASTTDVAEAF
TRBV29-1	TRBJ2-6	-	SVPDITYSGANVLT
TRBV29-1	TRBJ1-1	-	SVGGDTEAF
TRBV5-6	TRBJ1-3	once	ASSLDLSGNTIY
TRBV28	TRBJ1-5	-	ASSYPGTVSNQPQH
TRBV29-1	TRBJ2-7	-	SVKTPGSYEQY
TRBV6-4	TRBJ1-2	-	ASSDSRTRGYT
TRBV5-6	TRBJ2-3	few	ASSPGRNTDTQY
TRBV7-9	TRBJ1-1	-	ASSSQKLGLGTEAF
TRBV12-5	TRBJ2-5	-	ASGLSGQETQY
TRBV11-2	TRBJ2-3	-	ASFGRENTDTQY
TRBV2	TRBJ2-3	few	ASSLAGAITDTQY
TRBV29-1	TRBJ1-4	-	SAGPGDDDEKLF
TRBV7-2	TRBJ2-2	-	ASSLTGVMNTGELF
TRBV6-6	TRBJ2-7	once	ASREGENYEQY
TRBV10-3	TRBJ2-1	-	AISESEFRNEQF
TRBV20-1	TRBJ2-5	few	SAGETQY
TRBV27	TRBJ2-4	-	ASSLSDRGDIQY
TRBV2	TRBJ2-2	-	ASSEEAGPGELF
TRBV2	TRBJ1-2	-	ASWGNSYT
TRBV10-3	TRBJ1-2	few	AITDRDENYGYT
TRBV14	TRBJ2-4	-	ASSQGLTPAKNIQY
TRBV25-1	TRBJ2-1	few	ASTHGQPFNNEQF
TRBV7-8	TRBJ2-3	few	ASTHSRRGGSADTQY
TRBV29-1	TRBJ2-6	-	SVFALGANVLT
TRBV11-2	TRBJ2-5	-	ASSPEVRETQY
TRBV5-1	TRBJ2-5	-	ASSLGLAMKETQY
TRBV29-1	TRBJ2-7	-	SVSREGEQY
TRBV4-1	TRBJ1-4	once	ASSQTGPTNEKLF
TRBV6-4	TRBJ2-3	-	ASRAGAPTDTQY
TRBV6-4	TRBJ1-1	-	ASSDLPGTEAF
TRBV29-1	TRBJ2-3	-	SVPGLETDTQY
TRBV7-2	TRBJ2-3	-	ASSLEVLKRDTQY